This T cell receptor (beta chain) was sequenced during a study of blood T cells in healthy people across ages. A sample-barcoded 5' primer and a J-beta primer mix were used in a second PCR of roughly 6 to 11 cycles. TCRdb reprocessed the 5' RACE reads via MiXCR and lists one record per CDR3 protein. The profile shows around 900,000 distinct CDR3 sequences, roughly 50% of them singletons. At least ten counts were recorded for this clonotype. The specimen sequenced was blood. This TCR came from a woman in her sixties in good health.

CDR3 DNA: TGCAGCGCTCGACGGGACAGGGGGTTGGAGACCCAGTACTTC. Translation gives CSARRDRGLETQYF. The chain is built from TRBV29-1 and TRBJ2-5; 11 nucleotides align to TRBD1. The germline V gene encodes CDR1 SQVTM and CDR2 ANQGSEA. The CDR3 extends over 14 amino acids. V was clipped by 7 bases and J by 5 bases; unmatched bases: 9.